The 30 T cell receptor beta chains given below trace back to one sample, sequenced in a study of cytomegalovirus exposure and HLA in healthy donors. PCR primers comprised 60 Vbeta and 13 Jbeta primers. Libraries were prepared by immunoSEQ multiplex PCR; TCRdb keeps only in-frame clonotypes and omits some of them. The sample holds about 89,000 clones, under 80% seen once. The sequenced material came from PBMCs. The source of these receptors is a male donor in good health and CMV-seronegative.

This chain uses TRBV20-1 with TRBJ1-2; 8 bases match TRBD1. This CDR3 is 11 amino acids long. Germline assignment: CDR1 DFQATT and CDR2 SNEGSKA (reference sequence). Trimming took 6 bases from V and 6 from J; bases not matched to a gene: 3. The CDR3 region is CSAGQEDGYTF. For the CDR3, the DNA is TGCAGTGCGGGACAGGAGGATGGCTACACCTTC.

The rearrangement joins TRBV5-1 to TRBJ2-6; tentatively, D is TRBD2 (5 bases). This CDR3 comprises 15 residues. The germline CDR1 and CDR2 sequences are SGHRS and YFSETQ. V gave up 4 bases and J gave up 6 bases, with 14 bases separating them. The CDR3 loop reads CASSRNTGEANVLTF. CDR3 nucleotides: TGCGCCAGCAGCCGCAACACCGGGGAGGCCAACGTCCTGACTTTC.

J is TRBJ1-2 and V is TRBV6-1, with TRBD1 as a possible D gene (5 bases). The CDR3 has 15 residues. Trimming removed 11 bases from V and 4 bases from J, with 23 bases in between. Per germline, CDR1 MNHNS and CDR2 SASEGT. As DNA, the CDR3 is TGTGCCGTCCGAGAGACAGCAGCTAATAGCTATGGCTACACCTTC. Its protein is CAVRETAANSYGYTF.

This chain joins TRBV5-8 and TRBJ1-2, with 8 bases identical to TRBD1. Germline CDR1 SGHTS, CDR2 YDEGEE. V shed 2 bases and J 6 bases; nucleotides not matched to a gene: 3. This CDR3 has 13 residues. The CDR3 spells CASSLGTGNGYTF. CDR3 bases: TGTGCCAGCAGCTTAGGGACAGGCAATGGCTACACCTTC.

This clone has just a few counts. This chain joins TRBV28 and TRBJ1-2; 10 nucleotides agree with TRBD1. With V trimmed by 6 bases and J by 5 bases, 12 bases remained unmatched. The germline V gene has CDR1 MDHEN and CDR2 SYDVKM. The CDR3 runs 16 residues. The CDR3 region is CASSPGQGSMGYGYTF. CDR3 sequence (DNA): TGTGCCAGCAGCCCGGGACAGGGGAGCATGGGTTATGGCTACACCTTC.

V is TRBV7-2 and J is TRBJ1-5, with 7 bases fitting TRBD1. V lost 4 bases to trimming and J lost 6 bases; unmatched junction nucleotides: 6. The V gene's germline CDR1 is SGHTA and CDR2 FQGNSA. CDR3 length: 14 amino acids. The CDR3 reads CASSSTGSSQPQHF. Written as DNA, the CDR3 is TGTGCCAGCAGCTCGACAGGGTCAAGTCAGCCCCAGCATTTT. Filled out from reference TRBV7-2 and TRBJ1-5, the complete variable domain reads GAGVSQSPSNKVTEKGKDVELRCDPISGHTALYWYRQSLGQGLEFLIYFQGNSAPDKSGLPSDRFSAERTGGSVSTLTIQRTQQEDSAVYLCASSSTGSSQPQHFGDGTRLSIL.

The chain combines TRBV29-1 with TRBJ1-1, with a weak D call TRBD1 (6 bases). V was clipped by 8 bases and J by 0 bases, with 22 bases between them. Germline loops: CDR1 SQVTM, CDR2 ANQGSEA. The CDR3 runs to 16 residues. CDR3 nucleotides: TGCAGCCCCCTGATTTTGGACAGATTCATGAACACTGAAGCTTTCTTT. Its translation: CSPLILDRFMNTEAFF. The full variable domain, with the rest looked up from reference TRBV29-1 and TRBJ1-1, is SAVISQKPSRDICQRGTSLTIQCQVDSQVTMMFWYRQQPGQSLTLIATANQGSEATYESGFVIDKFPISRPNLTFSTLTVSNMSPEDSSIYLCSPLILDRFMNTEAFFGQGTRLTVV.

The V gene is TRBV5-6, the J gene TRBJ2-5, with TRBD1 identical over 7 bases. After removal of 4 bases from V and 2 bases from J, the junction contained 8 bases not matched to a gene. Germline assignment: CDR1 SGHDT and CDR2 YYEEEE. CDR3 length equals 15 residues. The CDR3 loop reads CASSGTTGRQETQYF. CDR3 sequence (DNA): TGTGCCAGCAGCGGAACGACAGGGCGGCAAGAGACCCAGTACTTC.

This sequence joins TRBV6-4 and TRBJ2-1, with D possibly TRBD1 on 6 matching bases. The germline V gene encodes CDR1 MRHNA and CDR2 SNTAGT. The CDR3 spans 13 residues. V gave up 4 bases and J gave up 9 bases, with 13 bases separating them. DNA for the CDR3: TGTGCCAGCAGTGCCCAACAGGGCAGTGAGCAGTTCTTC. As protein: CASSAQQGSEQFF.

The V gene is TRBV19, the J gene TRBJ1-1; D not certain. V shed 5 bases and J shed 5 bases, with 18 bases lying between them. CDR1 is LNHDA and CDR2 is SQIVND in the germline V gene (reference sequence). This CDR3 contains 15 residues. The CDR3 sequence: CASSSYGEDGTEAFF. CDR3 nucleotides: TGTGCCAGTAGTTCTTACGGGGAAGATGGAACTGAAGCTTTCTTT.

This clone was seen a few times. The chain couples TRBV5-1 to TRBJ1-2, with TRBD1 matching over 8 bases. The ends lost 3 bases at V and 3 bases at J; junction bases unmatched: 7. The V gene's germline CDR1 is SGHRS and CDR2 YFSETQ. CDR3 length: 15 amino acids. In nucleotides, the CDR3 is TGCGCCAGCAGCTCCGGACAGGGTATCGACTATGGCTACACCTTC. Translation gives CASSSGQGIDYGYTF. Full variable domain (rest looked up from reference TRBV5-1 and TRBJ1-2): KAGVTQTPRYLIKTRGQQVTLSCSPISGHRSVSWYQQTPGQGLQFLFEYFSETQRNKGNFPGRFSGRQFSNSRSEMNVSTLELGDSALYLCASSSGQGIDYGYTFGSGTRLTVV.

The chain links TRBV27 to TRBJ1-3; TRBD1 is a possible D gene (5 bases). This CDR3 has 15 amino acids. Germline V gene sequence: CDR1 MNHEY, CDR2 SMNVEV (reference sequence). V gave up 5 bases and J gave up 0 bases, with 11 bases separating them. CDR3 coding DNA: TGTGCCAGCAGTCATCAGGGATACTCTGGAAACACCATATATTTT. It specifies CASSHQGYSGNTIYF.

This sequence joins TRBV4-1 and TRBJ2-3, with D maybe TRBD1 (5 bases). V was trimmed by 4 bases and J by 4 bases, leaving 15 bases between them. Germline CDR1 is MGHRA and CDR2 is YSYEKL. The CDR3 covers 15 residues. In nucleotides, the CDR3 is TGCGCCAGCAGCCCCCCAGGGTATGAGGCAGATACGCAGTATTTT. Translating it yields CASSPPGYEADTQYF.

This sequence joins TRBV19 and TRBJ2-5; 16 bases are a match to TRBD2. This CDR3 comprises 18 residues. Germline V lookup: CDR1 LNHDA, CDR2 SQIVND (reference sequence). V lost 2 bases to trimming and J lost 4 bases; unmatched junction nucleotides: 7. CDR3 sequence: CASSIYPGTSGGAETQYF. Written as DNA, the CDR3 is TGTGCCAGTAGTATATATCCCGGGACTAGCGGGGGGGCAGAGACCCAGTACTTC. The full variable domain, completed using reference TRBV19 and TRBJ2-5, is DGGITQSPKYLFRKEGQNVTLSCEQNLNHDAMYWYRQDPGQGLRLIYYSQIVNDFQKGDIAEGYSVSREKKESFPLTVTSAQKNPTAFYLCASSIYPGTSGGAETQYFGPGTRLLVL.

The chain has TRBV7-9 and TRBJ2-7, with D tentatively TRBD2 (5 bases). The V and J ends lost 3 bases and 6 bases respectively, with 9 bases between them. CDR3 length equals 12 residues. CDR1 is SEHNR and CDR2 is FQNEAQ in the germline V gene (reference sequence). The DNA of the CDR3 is TGTGCCAGCAGCTTGAGAGCGGTCGAGCAGTACTTC. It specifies CASSLRAVEQYF. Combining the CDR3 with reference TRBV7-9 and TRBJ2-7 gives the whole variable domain DTGVSQNPRHKITKRGQNVTFRCDPISEHNRLYWYRQTLGQGPEFLTYFQNEAQLEKSRLLSDRFSAERPKGSFSTLEIQRTEQGDSAMYLCASSLRAVEQYFGPGTRLTVT.

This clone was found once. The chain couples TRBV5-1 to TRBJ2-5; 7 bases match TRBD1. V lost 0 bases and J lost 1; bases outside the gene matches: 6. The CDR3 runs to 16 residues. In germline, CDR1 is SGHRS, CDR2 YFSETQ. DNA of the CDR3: TGCGCCAGCAGCTTGGGTAGACAGGGTGTCCAAGAGACCCAGTACTTC. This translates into CASSLGRQGVQETQYF.

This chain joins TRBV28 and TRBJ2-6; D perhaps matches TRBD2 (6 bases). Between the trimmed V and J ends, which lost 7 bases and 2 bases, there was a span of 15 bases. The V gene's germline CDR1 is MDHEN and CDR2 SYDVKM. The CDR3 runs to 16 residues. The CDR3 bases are TGTGCCAGCACCTCCCCCGGGGGACCTGGGGCCAACGTCCTGACTTTC. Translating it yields CASTSPGGPGANVLTF. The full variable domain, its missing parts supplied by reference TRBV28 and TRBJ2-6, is DVKVTQSSRYLVKRTGEKVFLECVQDMDHENMFWYRQDPGLGLRLIYFSYDVKMKEKGDIPEGYSVSREKKERFSLILESASTNQTSMYLCASTSPGGPGANVLTFGAGSRLTVL.

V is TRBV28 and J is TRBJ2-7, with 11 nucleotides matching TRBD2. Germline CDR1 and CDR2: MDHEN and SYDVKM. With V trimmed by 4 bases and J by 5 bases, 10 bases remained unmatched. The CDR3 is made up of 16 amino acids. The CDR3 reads CASSWISGRAGDEQYF. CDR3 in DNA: TGTGCCAGCAGTTGGATTAGCGGGAGGGCCGGGGACGAGCAGTACTTC.

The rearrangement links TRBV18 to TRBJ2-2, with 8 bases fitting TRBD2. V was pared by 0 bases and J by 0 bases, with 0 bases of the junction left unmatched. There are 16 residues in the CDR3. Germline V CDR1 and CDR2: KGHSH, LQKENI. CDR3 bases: TGTGCCAGCTCACCACCTAGCGGGGCGAACACCGGGGAGCTGTTTTTT. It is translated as CASSPPSGANTGELFF.

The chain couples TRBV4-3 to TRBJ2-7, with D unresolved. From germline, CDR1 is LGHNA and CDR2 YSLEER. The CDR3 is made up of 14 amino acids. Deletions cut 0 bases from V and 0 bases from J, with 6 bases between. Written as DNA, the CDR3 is TGCGCCAGCAGCCAAGACCCAGTCTCCTACGAGCAGTACTTC. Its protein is CASSQDPVSYEQYF.

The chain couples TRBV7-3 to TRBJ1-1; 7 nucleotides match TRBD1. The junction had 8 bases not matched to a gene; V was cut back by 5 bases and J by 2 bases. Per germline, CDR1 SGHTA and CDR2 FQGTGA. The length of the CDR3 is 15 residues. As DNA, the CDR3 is TGTGCCAGCAGCGGAAAGGGGACAGTCAACACTGAAGCTTTCTTT. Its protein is CASSGKGTVNTEAFF.

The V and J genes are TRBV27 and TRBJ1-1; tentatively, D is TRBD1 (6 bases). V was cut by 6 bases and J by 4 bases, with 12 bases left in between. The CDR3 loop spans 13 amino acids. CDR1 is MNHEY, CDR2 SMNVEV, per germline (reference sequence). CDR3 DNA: TGTGCCAGCAGGAGACTCAGGGGCACTGAAGCTTTCTTT. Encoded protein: CASRRLRGTEAFF.

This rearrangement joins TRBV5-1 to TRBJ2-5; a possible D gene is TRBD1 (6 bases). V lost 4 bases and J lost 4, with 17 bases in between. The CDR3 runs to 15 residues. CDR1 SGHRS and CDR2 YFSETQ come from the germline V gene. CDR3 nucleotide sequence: TGCGCCAGCAGCCCCCAGGGGAGCGGTCGAGAGACCCAGTACTTC. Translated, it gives CASSPQGSGRETQYF.

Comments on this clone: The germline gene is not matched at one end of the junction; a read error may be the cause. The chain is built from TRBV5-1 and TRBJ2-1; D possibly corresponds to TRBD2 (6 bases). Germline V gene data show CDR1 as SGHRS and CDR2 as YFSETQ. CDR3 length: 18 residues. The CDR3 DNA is TGCGCCAGCAGCTTGGACACGGGAGCGCCCTTTAAATACAATGGGCAGTTCTTC. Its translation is CASSLDTGAPFKYNGQFF. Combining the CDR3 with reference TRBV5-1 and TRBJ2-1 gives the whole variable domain KAGVTQTPRYLIKTRGQQVTLSCSPISGHRSVSWYQQTPGQGLQFLFEYFSETQRNKGNFPGRFSGRQFSNSRSEMNVSTLELGDSALYLCASSLDTGAPFKYNGQFFGPGTRLTVL.

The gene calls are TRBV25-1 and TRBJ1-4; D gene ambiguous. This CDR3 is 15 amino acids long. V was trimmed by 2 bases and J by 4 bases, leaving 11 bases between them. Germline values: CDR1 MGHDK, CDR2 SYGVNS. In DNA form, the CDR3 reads TGTGCCAGCAGTGAACCCGGCGGATATAATGAAAAACTGTTTTTT. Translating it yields CASSEPGGYNEKLFF.

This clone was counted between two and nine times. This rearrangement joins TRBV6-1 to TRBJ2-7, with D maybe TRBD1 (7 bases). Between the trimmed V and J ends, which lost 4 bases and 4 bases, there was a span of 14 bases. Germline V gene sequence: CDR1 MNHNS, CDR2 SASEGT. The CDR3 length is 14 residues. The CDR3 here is CASSGGTAIYEQYF. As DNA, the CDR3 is TGTGCCAGCAGTGGCGGGACAGCCATTTACGAGCAGTACTTC.

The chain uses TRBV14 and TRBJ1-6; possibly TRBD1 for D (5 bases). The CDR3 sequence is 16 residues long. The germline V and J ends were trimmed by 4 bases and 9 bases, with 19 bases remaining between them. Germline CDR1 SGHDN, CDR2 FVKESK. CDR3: CASSLVRPGSVSPLHF. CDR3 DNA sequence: TGTGCCAGCAGCCTTGTACGGCCAGGGTCGGTTTCACCCCTCCACTTT. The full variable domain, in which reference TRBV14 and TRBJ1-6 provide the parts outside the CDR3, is EAGVTQFPSHSVIEKGQTVTLRCDPISGHDNLYWYRRVMGKEIKFLLHFVKESKQDESGMPNNRFLAERTGGTYSTLKVQPAELEDSGVYFCASSLVRPGSVSPLHFGNGTRLTVT.

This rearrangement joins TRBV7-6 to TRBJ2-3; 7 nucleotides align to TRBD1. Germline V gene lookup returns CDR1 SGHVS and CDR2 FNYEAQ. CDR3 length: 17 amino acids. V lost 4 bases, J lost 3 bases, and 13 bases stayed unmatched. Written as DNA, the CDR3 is TGTGCCAGCAGCTCGCGGACAGGCCCTCTTAGTACAGATACGCAGTATTTT. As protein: CASSSRTGPLSTDTQYF.

The CDR3 loop reads CASSPGTTGLSAAFF. The CDR3 DNA sequence: TGCGCCAGCAGCCCCGGAACTACAGGGCTTAGTGCGGCTTTCTTT. This rearrangement joins TRBV5-1 to TRBJ1-1; possible D gene TRBD1, 6 bases. CDR3 size: 15 residues. The germline gives CDR1 SGHRS, CDR2 YFSETQ. V shed 4 bases and J shed 11 bases, with 24 bases lying between them.

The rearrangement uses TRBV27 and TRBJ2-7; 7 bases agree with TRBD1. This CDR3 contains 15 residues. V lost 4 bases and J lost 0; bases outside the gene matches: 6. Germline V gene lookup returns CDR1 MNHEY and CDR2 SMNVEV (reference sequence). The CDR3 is CASSSDREDSYEQYF. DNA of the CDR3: TGTGCCAGCAGTTCTGACAGGGAAGACTCCTACGAGCAGTACTTC.